These T cell receptor beta chains were read from a single sample in a study of identical twins. TCRdb fed the 5' RACE reads into MiXCR, producing one record per CDR3 protein. The sample contains some 1,600,000 distinct CDR3 sequences, less than 35% of which appear only once. Source material: cord blood. The receptor source for this set is a newborn girl in good health. Both conserved end residues are part of each CDR3. The D gene is left open where the match is weak. Some rows mark clone size as missing; the rest say once, few, many or name a class of expanded clone.

clone_size	j_call	d_call	v_call	cdr3_nt	cdr3_aa
few	TRBJ2-1	TRBD2	TRBV20-1	TGCAGTGCAGCTTCTAGCGGGAGCTCCTACAATGAGCAGTTCTTC	CSAASSGSSYNEQFF
NA	TRBJ1-1	TRBD1	TRBV4-2	TGTGCCAGCAGCCAGGATGACAGGGTTAGGGGCACTGAAGCTTTCTTT	CASSQDDRVRGTEAFF
once	TRBJ2-1	TRBD2	TRBV28	TGTGCCAGCAGTTTATGGCCGGGACTAGCGGGAGGCTCCTACAATGAGCAGTTCTTC	CASSLWPGLAGGSYNEQFF
NA	TRBJ1-1	NA	TRBV24-1	TGTGCCACCAAAACTGAAGCTTTCTTT	CATKTEAFF
NA	TRBJ2-7	TRBD2	TRBV20-1	TGCAGTGCTAGAGATGCGGGGGGCTACGAGCAGTACTTC	CSARDAGGYEQYF
few	TRBJ2-1	TRBD1	TRBV20-1	TGCAGTGCTAGACCTCACAGGGGGAGCTCCTACAATGAGCAGTTCTTC	CSARPHRGSSYNEQFF
NA	TRBJ2-7	NA	TRBV10-3	TGTGCCATCCCCGGGACAACCTACGAGCAGTACTTC	CAIPGTTYEQYF
many	TRBJ1-2	NA	TRBV7-2	TGTGCCAGCAGCTTAGCACGTTATGGCTACACCTTC	CASSLARYGYTF
NA	TRBJ2-3	TRBD2	TRBV10-3	TGTGCCATCAGTGAGAGGGGACTAGCGGGAGATTTAGGCACAGATACGCAGTATTTT	CAISERGLAGDLGTDTQYF
few	TRBJ2-1	TRBD2	TRBV28	TGTGCCAGCATTAGCGGGAGGACCCAGTATTTTTACAATGAGCAGTTCTTC	CASISGRTQYFYNEQFF
NA	TRBJ2-4	TRBD1	TRBV27	TGTGCCAGCAGTTCCCCAACAGGGGATCCCGCCAAAAACATTCAGTACTTC	CASSSPTGDPAKNIQYF
few	TRBJ2-3	NA	TRBV12-3/TRBV12-4	TGTGCCAGCAGTTTAGAAAGGCGAGATACGCAGTATTTT	CASSLERRDTQYF
few	TRBJ1-2	NA	TRBV7-2	TGTGCCAGCAGCTCCCCATGGGGCAGGGAGGAAAAAGGCTACACCTTC	CASSSPWGREEKGYTF
few	TRBJ2-5	NA	TRBV5-1	TGCGCCAGCAGCATGGCTCTAGTCCAAGAGACCCAGTACTTC	CASSMALVQETQYF
few	TRBJ2-5	NA	TRBV4-1	TGCGCCAGCAGCCAACCAGGGAAAAAAGAGACCCAGTACTTC	CASSQPGKKETQYF
few	TRBJ2-5	NA	TRBV9	TGTGCCAGCAGCGTAGTGGGAGAGCAGTACTTC	CASSVVGEQYF
many	TRBJ2-1	TRBD1	TRBV11-2	TGTGCCAGCAGCGTACAGGGGAATGAGCAGTTCTTC	CASSVQGNEQFF
few	TRBJ2-5	TRBD1	TRBV20-1	TGCAGTGCTAGAGGAGGGGACAGCACGGAGACCCAGTACTTC	CSARGGDSTETQYF
NA	TRBJ2-4	NA	TRBV20-1	TGCAGTGCTAAAGGCAGGGAAGCCAAAAACATTCAGTACTTC	CSAKGREAKNIQYF
once	TRBJ2-7	TRBD1	TRBV30	TGTGCCTGGAGTGTACAGAGAACAGGGGGATGGGAGCAGTACTTC	CAWSVQRTGGWEQYF
few	TRBJ2-1	NA	TRBV20-1	TGCAGTGCCACGGACTGGGAAAATGAGCAGTTCTTC	CSATDWENEQFF
NA	TRBJ2-7	NA	TRBV4-2	TGTGCCAGCAGCCAGGTTAGCTCCTACAATGAGCAGTACTTC	CASSQVSSYNEQYF
NA	TRBJ2-5	NA	TRBV10-2	TGCGCCAGCAGTGAGATGGGAGCCCGTAGTGAGACCCAGTACTTC	CASSEMGARSETQYF
NA	TRBJ2-7	NA	TRBV7-2	TGTGCCAGCAGCCCATCCCTAATGAGCCCGGGCCTTACTGAGCAGTACTTC	CASSPSLMSPGLTEQYF
NA	TRBJ1-6	TRBD1	TRBV2	TGTGCCAGCAGTGATCAGATAAAGGGGGCGGGTTCACCCCTCCACTTT	CASSDQIKGAGSPLHF
NA	TRBJ2-7	NA	TRBV30	TGTGCCTGGAGTTACTGGGACGAGCAGTACTTC	CAWSYWDEQYF